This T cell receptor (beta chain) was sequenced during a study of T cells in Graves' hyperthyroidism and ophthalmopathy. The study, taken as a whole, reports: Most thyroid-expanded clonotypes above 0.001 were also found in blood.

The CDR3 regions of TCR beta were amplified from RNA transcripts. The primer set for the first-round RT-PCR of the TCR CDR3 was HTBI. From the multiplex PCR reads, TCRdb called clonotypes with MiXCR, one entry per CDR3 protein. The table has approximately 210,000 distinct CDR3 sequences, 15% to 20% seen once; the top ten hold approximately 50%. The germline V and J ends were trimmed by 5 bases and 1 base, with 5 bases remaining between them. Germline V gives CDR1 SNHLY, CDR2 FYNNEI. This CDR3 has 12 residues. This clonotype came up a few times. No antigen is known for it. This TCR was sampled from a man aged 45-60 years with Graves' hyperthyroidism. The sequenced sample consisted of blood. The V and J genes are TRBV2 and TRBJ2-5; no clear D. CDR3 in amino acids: CASSIPQETQYF. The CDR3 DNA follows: TGTGCCAGCAGTATACCCCAAGAGACCCAGTACTTC.